This paragraph reports one T cell receptor (beta chain). Some clones are missing from TCRdb's copy, which holds only in-frame ones; the method was immunoSEQ multiplex PCR. The sample has some 29,000 clones, 80% seen once; the top ten hold about 42%. CDR1 is MDHEN, CDR2 SYDVKM, per germline. Losses at the gene ends were 4 bases for V and 2 bases for J; bases not matched to a gene: 8. CDR3 length: 15 residues. The sample is drawn from a study of blood T cell repertoires in COVID-19. Study-wide background: PBMCs, B-cell-depleted T cells, or T cells provided the cDNA or gDNA that made up the material.

The chain carries TRBV28 and TRBJ2-7, with 7 bases that match TRBD2. This sequence originates from a woman in her seventies with acute or convalescent COVID-19. The source material was peripheral blood. The DNA for the CDR3 is TGTGCCAGCAGTTCCCCCGGGGGGAGAACCTACGAGCAGTACTTC. Amino acid sequence: CASSSPGGRTYEQYF.